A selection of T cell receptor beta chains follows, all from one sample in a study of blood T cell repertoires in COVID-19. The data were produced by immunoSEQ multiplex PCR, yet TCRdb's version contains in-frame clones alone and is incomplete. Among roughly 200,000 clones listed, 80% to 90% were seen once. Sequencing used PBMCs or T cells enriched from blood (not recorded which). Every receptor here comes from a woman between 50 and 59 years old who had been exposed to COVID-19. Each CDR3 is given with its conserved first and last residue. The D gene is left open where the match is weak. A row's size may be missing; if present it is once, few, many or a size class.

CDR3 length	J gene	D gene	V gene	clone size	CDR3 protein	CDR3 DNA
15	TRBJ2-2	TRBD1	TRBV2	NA	CASSQDREYSEELFF	TGTGCCAGCAGCCAGGACAGGGAATATTCGGAGGAGCTGTTTTTT
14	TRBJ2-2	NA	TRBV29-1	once	CSVQGTINTGELFF	TGCAGCGTTCAGGGGACCATAAACACCGGGGAGCTGTTTTTT
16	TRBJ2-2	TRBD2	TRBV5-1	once	CASSSTSGGAVGELFF	TGCGCCAGCAGCTCGACCAGCGGGGGGGCCGTCGGGGAGCTGTTTTTT
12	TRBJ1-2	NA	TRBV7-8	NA	CASSPGVYGYTF	TGTGCCAGCAGCCCCGGGGTCTATGGCTACACCTTC
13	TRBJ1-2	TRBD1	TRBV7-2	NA	CASGDRTNYGYTF	TGTGCCAGCGGGGACAGGACCAACTATGGCTACACCTTC
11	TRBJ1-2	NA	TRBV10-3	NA	CAVRGPNGYTF	TGTGCCGTACGGGGTCCCAATGGCTACACCTTC
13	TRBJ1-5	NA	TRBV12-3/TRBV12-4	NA	CASSMDRNQPQHF	TGTGCCAGCAGTATGGACAGAAATCAGCCCCAGCATTTT
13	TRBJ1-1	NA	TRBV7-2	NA	CASSLSRGTEAFF	TGTGCCAGCAGCTTAAGCCGGGGCACTGAAGCTTTCTTT
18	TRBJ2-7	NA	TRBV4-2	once	CASSQEQGTMSFFYEQYF	TGTGCCAGCAGCCAAGAACAGGGTACTATGAGTTTTTTCTACGAGCAGTACTTC
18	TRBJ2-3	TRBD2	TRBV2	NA	CASIRTSGGARSTDTQYF	TGTGCCAGCATTCGGACTAGCGGGGGGGCCCGTAGCACAGATACGCAGTATTTT
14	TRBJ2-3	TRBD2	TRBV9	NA	CASGGLAGTDTQYF	TGTGCCAGCGGGGGACTAGCGGGCACAGATACGCAGTATTTT
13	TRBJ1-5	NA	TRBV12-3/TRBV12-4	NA	CASSFRWNQPQHF	TGTGCCAGCAGTTTTCGGTGGAATCAGCCCCAGCATTTT
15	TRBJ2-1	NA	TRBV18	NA	CASSPQIRDNNEQFF	TGTGCCAGCTCCCCACAGATCCGGGACAACAATGAGCAGTTCTTC
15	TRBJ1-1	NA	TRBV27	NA	CASSLRRDRNTEAFF	TGTGCCAGCAGTTTGCGCAGGGATCGGAACACTGAAGCTTTCTTT
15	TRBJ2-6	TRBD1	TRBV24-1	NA	CATGQGATGANVLTF	TGTGCCACTGGACAGGGGGCCACTGGGGCCAACGTCCTGACTTTC
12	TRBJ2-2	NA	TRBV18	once	CASSLNTGELFF	TGTGCCAGCTCACTAAACACCGGGGAGCTGTTTTTT
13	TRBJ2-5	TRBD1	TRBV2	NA	CASKTGARETQYF	TGTGCCAGCAAGACAGGGGCTCGGGAGACCCAGTACTTC
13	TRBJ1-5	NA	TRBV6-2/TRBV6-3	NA	CASSSDRRQPQHF	TGTGCCAGCAGTTCTGACAGGCGTCAGCCCCAGCATTTT
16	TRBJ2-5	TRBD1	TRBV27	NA	CASSRGLDRGFATQYF	TGTGCCAGCAGTAGGGGGCTGGACAGGGGCTTTGCGACCCAGTACTTC
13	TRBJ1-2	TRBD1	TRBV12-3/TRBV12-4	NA	CASSQGQAWGYTF	TGTGCCAGCAGCCAGGGACAGGCGTGGGGCTACACCTTC